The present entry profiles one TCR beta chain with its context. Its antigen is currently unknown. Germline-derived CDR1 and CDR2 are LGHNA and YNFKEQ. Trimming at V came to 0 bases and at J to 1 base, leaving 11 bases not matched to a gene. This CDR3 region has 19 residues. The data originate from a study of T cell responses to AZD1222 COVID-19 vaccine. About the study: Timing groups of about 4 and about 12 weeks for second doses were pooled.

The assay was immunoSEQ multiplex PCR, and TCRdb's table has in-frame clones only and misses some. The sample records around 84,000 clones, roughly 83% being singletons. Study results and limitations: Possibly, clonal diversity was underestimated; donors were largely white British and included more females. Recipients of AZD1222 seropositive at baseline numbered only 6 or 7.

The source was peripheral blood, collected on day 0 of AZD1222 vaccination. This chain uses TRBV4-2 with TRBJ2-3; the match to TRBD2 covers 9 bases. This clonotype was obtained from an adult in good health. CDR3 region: CASSQDPAGGLGGTDTQYF. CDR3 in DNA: TGTGCCAGCAGCCAAGATCCTGCGGGGGGGCTCGGAGGCACAGATACGCAGTATTTT.